The 22 T cell receptor beta chains below all came from one sample that was sequenced in a study of blood T cell repertoires in COVID-19. Sequenced by immunoSEQ multiplex PCR; TCRdb stores in-frame clones only, minus some. The sample yields 130,000 to 150,000 clones, about four fifths seen once. Sequencing used PBMCs or T cells enriched from blood (not recorded which). The origin of the receptors is a man aged 35-49 years with acute COVID-19.

The chain carries TRBV28 and TRBJ1-5, with TRBD1 matching over 8 bases. The CDR3 sequence is 13 residues long. The junction had 4 bases not matched to a gene; V was cut back by 5 bases and J by 7 bases. Germline V CDR1 and CDR2: MDHEN, SYDVKM. The chain's CDR3 is CASSGQGRQPQHF. The CDR3, as DNA: TGTGCCAGCAGTGGACAGGGCAGACAGCCCCAGCATTTT. Looking up the rest from reference TRBV28 and TRBJ1-5 gives the full variable domain: DVKVTQSSRYLVKRTGEKVFLECVQDMDHENMFWYRQDPGLGLRLIYFSYDVKMKEKGDIPEGYSVSREKKERFSLILESASTNQTSMYLCASSGQGRQPQHFGDGTRLSIL.

The chain joins TRBV28 to TRBJ2-3; 8 positions match TRBD2. Unmatched junction bases numbered 11, after V lost 4 bases and J lost 5 bases. The CDR3 runs to 16 residues. Germline V gene data show CDR1 as MDHEN and CDR2 as SYDVKM. CDR3 sequence: CASSSREAGEIDTQYF. The CDR3, as DNA: TGTGCCAGCAGTTCTCGAGAAGCGGGAGAGATAGATACGCAGTATTTT.

The gene calls are TRBV7-2 and TRBJ1-4, with D uncertain. This CDR3 contains 12 residues. CDR1 SGHTA and CDR2 FQGNSA come from the germline V gene. The V gene lost 6 bases and the J gene lost 10 bases, with 12 bases spanning the gap. DNA for the CDR3: TGTGCCAGCAGTCCACCTGCGGGAAAACTGTTTTTT. Protein product: CASSPPAGKLFF. Drawing the rest from reference TRBV7-2 and TRBJ1-4, the complete variable domain is GAGVSQSPSNKVTEKGKDVELRCDPISGHTALYWYRQSLGQGLEFLIYFQGNSAPDKSGLPSDRFSAERTGGSVSTLTIQRTQQEDSAVYLCASSPPAGKLFFGSGTQLSVL.

The J gene is TRBJ1-6, the V gene TRBV6-2 or TRBV6-3; TRBD1 aligns across 7 bases. Germline-derived CDR1 and CDR2 are MNHEY and SVGEGT. V dropped 5 bases and J dropped 7; count of bases not matched to a gene: 5. This CDR3 is built from 14 residues. In DNA, the CDR3 is TGTGCCAGCAGTACGGGACAGCCCAATTCACCCCTCCACTTT. Its translation is CASSTGQPNSPLHF.

The chain combines TRBV2 with TRBJ1-6, with D unresolved. Trimming took 6 bases from V and 0 from J, leaving 24 bases between them. The CDR3 is 20 amino acids. Germline CDR1 reads SNHLY; CDR2 reads FYNNEI. CDR3 sequence (DNA): TGTGCCAGCAGGAATATAAATAGCGACGGCCGAAGCTCCTATAATTCACCCCTCCACTTT. It yields the protein CASRNINSDGRSSYNSPLHF.

The table lists this clone with a few counts. V gene TRBV5-1 combines with J gene TRBJ1-1, with TRBD1 as a possible D gene (5 bases). The CDR3 has 14 residues. Trimming stripped 2 bases from V and 0 bases from J, with 8 bases between. The germline gives CDR1 SGHRS, CDR2 YFSETQ. The CDR3 loop is CASSLDSLNTEAFF. The CDR3 DNA sequence: TGCGCCAGCAGCTTAGACAGCTTGAACACTGAAGCTTTCTTT.

This clone has a handful of counts. The V gene is TRBV9, the J gene TRBJ2-2; D possibly corresponds to TRBD2 (6 bases). The germline V and J ends were trimmed by 2 bases and 2 bases, with 10 bases remaining between them. The CDR3 sequence is 15 residues long. Germline V lookup: CDR1 SGDLS, CDR2 YYNGEE. The CDR3 bases are TGTGCCAGCAGCGTTTTAGCGGATAACACCGGGGAGCTGTTTTTT. It is translated as CASSVLADNTGELFF.

The rearrangement uses TRBV3-1 (or the pseudogene TRBV3-2) and TRBJ1-5, with 7 nucleotides matching TRBD1. Germline V lookup: CDR1 LGHDT, CDR2 YNNKEL (reference sequence). With 4 bases clipped from V and 6 bases from J, the junction kept 12 bases outside the gene matches. The CDR3 has 16 residues. CDR3 sequence (DNA): TGTGCCAGCAGCCCCAGCAGGGGCAGGGGGTTTCAGCCCCAGCATTTT. Amino acids: CASSPSRGRGFQPQHF.

The V and J genes are TRBV2 and TRBJ2-5; maybe TRBD2 (7 bases). This CDR3 is built from 13 residues. Germline V lookup: CDR1 SNHLY, CDR2 FYNNEI. The V gene lost 7 bases and the J gene lost 3 bases, with 12 bases spanning the gap. The CDR3 coding sequence is TGTGCCAGCAAGGAGGGGGGGGAAGAGACCCAGTACTTC. As protein: CASKEGGEETQYF.

The chain carries TRBV6-5 and TRBJ1-2, with 8 bases matching TRBD1. CDR3 length: 15 residues. Germline CDR1 is MNHEY and CDR2 is SVGAGI. V was pared by 8 bases and J by 6 bases, with 14 bases of the junction left unmatched. CDR3 coding DNA: TGTGCCAGCTCCCTCCACCGGACAGGGTTTGATGGCTACACCTTC. Translation gives CASSLHRTGFDGYTF.

The chain combines TRBV5-4 with TRBJ2-2, with 7 bases identical to TRBD2. Germline lookup yields CDR1 SGHNT and CDR2 YYREEE (reference sequence). This CDR3 contains 15 residues. V was clipped by 4 bases and J by 4 bases; unmatched bases: 7. Written as DNA, the CDR3 is TGTGCCAGCAGCATGGGGCTAGCGGTCACCGGGGAGCTGTTTTTT. Its translation: CASSMGLAVTGELFF.

The CDR3 nucleotides read TGTGCCTGGACAGGGTTCGGCACCGGGGAGCTGTTTTTT. Translated, it gives CAWTGFGTGELFF. V usage is TRBV30 and J usage is TRBJ2-2; D possibly corresponds to TRBD1 (5 bases). The CDR3 is 13 amino acids. Deletions cut 4 bases from V and 4 bases from J, with 10 bases between. Germline CDR1 reads GTSNPN; CDR2 reads SVGIG (reference sequence). The full variable domain, its missing parts supplied by reference TRBV30 and TRBJ2-2, is SQTIHQWPATLVQPVGSPLSLECTVEGTSNPNLYWYRQAAGRGLQLLFYSVGIGQISSEVPQNLSASRPQDRQFILSSKKLLLSDSGFYLCAWTGFGTGELFFGEGSRLTVL.

The chain has TRBV6-5 and TRBJ2-7; D uncertain. This CDR3 comprises 13 residues. Looked up from germline, CDR1 is MNHEY and CDR2 is SVGAGI. Deletions cut 0 bases from V and 6 bases from J, with 9 bases between. CDR3 sequence: CASSYSAVGEQYF. CDR3 DNA: TGTGCCAGCAGTTACTCCGCGGTTGGCGAGCAGTACTTC.

V gene TRBV7-2 combines with J gene TRBJ1-1; perhaps TRBD1 as D (5 bases). The ends were cut back, 3 bases at V and 1 base at J, with 6 bases in the middle. This CDR3 is 13 amino acids long. The germline gives CDR1 SGHTA, CDR2 FQGNSA. CDR3 region: CASSFTGNTEAFF. The CDR3 DNA is TGTGCCAGCAGCTTTACAGGGAACACTGAAGCTTTCTTT.

V gene TRBV10-3 combines with J gene TRBJ1-5; no reliable D call. This CDR3 spans 16 amino acids. Germline assignment: CDR1 ENHRY and CDR2 SYGVKD. Trimming pared 0 bases from V and 7 bases from J, leaving 16 bases between. The CDR3 nucleotides are TGTGCCATCAGTGAGTCGTCCGACACGACCGGCCAGCCCCAGCATTTT. Protein product: CAISESSDTTGQPQHF.

This rearrangement joins TRBV5-4 to TRBJ2-1, with TRBD1 matching over 9 bases. CDR3 size: 18 residues. With 0 bases clipped from V and 5 bases from J, the junction kept 12 bases outside the gene matches. Germline V CDR1 and CDR2: SGHNT, YYREEE (reference sequence). The CDR3 reads CASSLERLGTGQNNEQFF. CDR3 DNA: TGTGCCAGCAGCTTGGAGCGGTTGGGGACAGGGCAAAACAATGAGCAGTTCTTC.

The rearrangement links TRBV28 to TRBJ1-2; a possible D gene is TRBD1 (5 bases). Germline CDR1 reads MDHEN; CDR2 reads SYDVKM. CDR3 length equals 12 residues. Trimming removed 7 bases at V and 6 bases at J, with 12 bases between. The CDR3 region is CASTDQGNGYTF. In nucleotides, the CDR3 is TGTGCCAGCACAGACCAGGGTAATGGCTACACCTTC.

The chain has TRBV3-1 (or the pseudogene TRBV3-2) and TRBJ1-6; 11 nucleotides agree with TRBD1. The CDR3 has 15 amino acids. With 6 bases clipped from V and 7 bases from J, the junction kept 5 bases outside the gene matches. In germline, CDR1 is LGHDT, CDR2 YNNKEL (reference sequence). In nucleotides, the CDR3 is TGTGCCAGCAGGTGGACAGGGGGCCGGAATTCACCCCTCCACTTT. It translates to CASRWTGGRNSPLHF.

The V and J genes are TRBV19 and TRBJ1-5; 7 positions match TRBD1. From germline, CDR1 is LNHDA and CDR2 SQIVND (reference sequence). This CDR3 region has 15 residues. The V segment lost 7 bases and the J segment 3 bases; nucleotides outside the gene matches: 9. The CDR3 region is CASNAGQKLNQPQHF. The CDR3 nucleotides are TGTGCCAGTAATGCGGGACAGAAACTCAATCAGCCCCAGCATTTT.

This chain uses TRBV7-2 with TRBJ1-5; 7 bases fit TRBD1. The V gene's germline CDR1 is SGHTA and CDR2 FQGNSA. The CDR3 spans 16 residues. After removal of 5 bases from V and 5 bases from J, the junction contained 12 bases not matched to a gene. The DNA of the CDR3 is TGTGCCAGCAGCCGTGGACAGGTTAGATCATATCAGCCCCAGCATTTT. This encodes CASSRGQVRSYQPQHF.

The rearrangement uses TRBV19 and TRBJ2-5; 8 bases match TRBD1. V was pared by 5 bases and J by 1 base, with 9 bases of the junction left unmatched. Looked up from germline, CDR1 is LNHDA and CDR2 is SQIVND (reference sequence). This CDR3 has 16 residues. CDR3 nucleotides: TGTGCCAGTAGTGGAGGGGCAGGGGGCTTCCAAGAGACCCAGTACTTC. Translated: CASSGGAGGFQETQYF.

The chain joins TRBV6-2 or TRBV6-3 to TRBJ2-3, with D possibly matching TRBD2 (6 bases). Trimming removed 5 bases from V and 4 bases from J, with 7 bases in between. Germline V CDR1 and CDR2: MNHEY, SVGEGT. The CDR3 loop spans 12 amino acids. The CDR3 DNA is TGTGCCAGCAGTCCGGGGGCAGATACGCAGTATTTT. It encodes CASSPGADTQYF.